This T cell receptor (beta chain) was profiled in a study of T cells in narcolepsy. Study in general: Donors had narcolepsy type 1 or type 2, or were healthy controls. Study conclusions and caveats: Autoreactive HCRT-specific and TRIB2-specific clonotypes were marked in same-patient CSF-versus-blood CD4+ comparisons. Blood of same and different patients, but not healthy controls, reportedly held recurring autoreactive clonotypes.

The method was immunoSEQ multiplex PCR; TCRdb's version includes in-frame clones alone and lacks a portion of them. The sample lists fewer than 35,000 clones, roughly 87% occurring once. Concerning this clone: The antigen is undetermined.

The sequence was collected from a human donor with narcolepsy. Sequenced: CD45RA- memory CD4+ T cells from PBMCs.

CDR3 coding DNA: TGTGCCAGCAGCTTGATCCCAACAGAGACCCAGTACTTC. Amino acids: CASSLIPTETQYF. V is TRBV5-5 and J is TRBJ2-5; D gene uncertain. Germline CDR1 is SGHKS and CDR2 is YYEKEE (reference sequence). The CDR3 runs 13 residues. The V end was cut by 1 base, the J end by 4 bases, with 8 bases between.